Below, one T cell receptor beta chain is given with its context. Its antigen is currently unknown. Generated by immunoSEQ multiplex PCR, the TCRdb table keeps only in-frame clones and is missing some. Of 150,000 to 200,000 clones in the sample, 89% were seen once. The sample belongs to a study of cytomegalovirus exposure and HLA in healthy donors. General study results and limits: Reports credit the classifier with highly specific, highly sensitive diagnosis of cytomegalovirus status. The study flagged roughly 160 TCR beta chains as cytomegalovirus-associated.

The CDR3 consists of 18 residues. The germline V gene encodes CDR1 SEHNR and CDR2 FQNEAQ (reference sequence). V dropped 8 bases and J dropped 4; count of bases not matched to a gene: 16. The chain combines TRBV7-9 with TRBJ2-7, with 14 nucleotides matching TRBD2. What was sequenced was PBMCs. This TCR was sampled from a man aged 18 to 30 in good health and CMV-seropositive. CDR3 DNA: TGTGCCAGCCGCCCGGGACTAGCGGGAGTGAAGCTGGGGTACGAGCAGTACTTC. It specifies CASRPGLAGVKLGYEQYF.